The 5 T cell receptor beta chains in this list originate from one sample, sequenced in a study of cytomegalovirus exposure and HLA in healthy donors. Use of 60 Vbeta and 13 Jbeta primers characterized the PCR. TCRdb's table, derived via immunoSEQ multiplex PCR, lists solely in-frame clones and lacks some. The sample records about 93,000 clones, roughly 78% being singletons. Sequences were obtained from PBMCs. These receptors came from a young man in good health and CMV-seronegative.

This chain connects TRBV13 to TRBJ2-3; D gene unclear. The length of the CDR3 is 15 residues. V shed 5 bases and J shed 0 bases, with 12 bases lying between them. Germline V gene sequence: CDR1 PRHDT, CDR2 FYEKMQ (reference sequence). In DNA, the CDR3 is TGTGCCAGCAGCCCTTCCCTGCGCAGCACAGATACGCAGTATTTT. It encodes CASSPSLRSTDTQYF.

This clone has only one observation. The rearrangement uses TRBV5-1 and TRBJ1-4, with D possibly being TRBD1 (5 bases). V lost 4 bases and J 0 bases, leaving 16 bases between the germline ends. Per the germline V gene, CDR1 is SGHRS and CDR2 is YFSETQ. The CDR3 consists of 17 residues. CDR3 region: CASSRGGDGATNEKLFF. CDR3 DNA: TGCGCCAGCAGCAGGGGAGGGGACGGAGCAACTAATGAAAAACTGTTTTTT.

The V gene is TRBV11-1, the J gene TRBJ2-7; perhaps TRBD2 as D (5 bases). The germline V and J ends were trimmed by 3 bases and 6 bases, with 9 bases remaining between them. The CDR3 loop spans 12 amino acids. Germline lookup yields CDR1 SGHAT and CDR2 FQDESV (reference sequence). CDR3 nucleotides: TGTGCCAGCAGCTTCCGGCGGGCCGAGCAGTACTTC. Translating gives CASSFRRAEQYF.

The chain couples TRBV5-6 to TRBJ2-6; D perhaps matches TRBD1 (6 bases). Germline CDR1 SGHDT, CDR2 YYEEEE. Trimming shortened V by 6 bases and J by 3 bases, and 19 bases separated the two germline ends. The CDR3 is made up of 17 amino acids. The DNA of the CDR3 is TGTGCCAGCACCTCAGGGGCTCGCGTTGATGGGGCCAACGTCCTGACTTTC. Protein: CASTSGARVDGANVLTF.

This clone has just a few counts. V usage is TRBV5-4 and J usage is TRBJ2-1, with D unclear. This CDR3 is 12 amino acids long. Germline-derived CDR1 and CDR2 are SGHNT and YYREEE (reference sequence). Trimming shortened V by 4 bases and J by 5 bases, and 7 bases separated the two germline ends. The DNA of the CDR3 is TGTGCCAGCAGCAAAGCCGACAATGAGCAGTTCTTC. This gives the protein CASSKADNEQFF.